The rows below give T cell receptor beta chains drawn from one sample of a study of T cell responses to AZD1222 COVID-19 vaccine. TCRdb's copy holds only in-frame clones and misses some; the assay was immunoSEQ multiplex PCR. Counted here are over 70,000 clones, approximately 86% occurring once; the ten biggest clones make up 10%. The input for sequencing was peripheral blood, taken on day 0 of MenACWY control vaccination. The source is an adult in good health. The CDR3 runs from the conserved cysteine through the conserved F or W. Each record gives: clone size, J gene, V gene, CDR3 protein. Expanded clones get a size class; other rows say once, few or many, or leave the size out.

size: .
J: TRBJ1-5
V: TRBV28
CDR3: CASRGENNQPQHF

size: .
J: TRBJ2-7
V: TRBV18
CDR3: CASSRTGSSYEQYF

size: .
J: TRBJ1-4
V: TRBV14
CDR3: CASSPTTGLGEKLFF

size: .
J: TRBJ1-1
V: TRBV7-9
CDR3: CASSSATGAKNTEAFF

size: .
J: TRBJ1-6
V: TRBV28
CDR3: CASSSPTGNNSPLHF

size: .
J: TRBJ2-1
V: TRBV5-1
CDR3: CASSLLAVSNEQFF

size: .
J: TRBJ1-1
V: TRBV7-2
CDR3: CASSWGSEVEAFF

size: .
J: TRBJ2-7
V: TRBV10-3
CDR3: CAISPRSPSYEQYF

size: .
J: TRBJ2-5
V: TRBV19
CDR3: CASSIQAAQETQYF

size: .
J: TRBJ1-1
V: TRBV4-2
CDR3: CASSQERGQGARTEAFF

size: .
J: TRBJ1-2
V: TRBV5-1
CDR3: CASSLGQGKGVDGYTF

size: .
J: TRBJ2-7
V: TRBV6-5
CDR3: CAIGWGYEQYF

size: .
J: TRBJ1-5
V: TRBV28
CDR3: CASSGTRFSNQPQHF

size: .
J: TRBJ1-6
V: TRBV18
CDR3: CASSRGQGSNSPLHF

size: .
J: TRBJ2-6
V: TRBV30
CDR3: CAWSRWKSSGANVLTF

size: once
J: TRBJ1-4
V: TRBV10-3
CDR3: CAISASGTENEKLFF

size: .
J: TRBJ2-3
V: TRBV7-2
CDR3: CASSPPGYTDTQYF

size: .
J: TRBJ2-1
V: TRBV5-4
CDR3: CASSLAGGPGNEQFF

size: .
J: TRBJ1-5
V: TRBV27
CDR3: CASRRTGRNQPQHF

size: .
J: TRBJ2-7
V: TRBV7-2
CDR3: CASSSGTGIEQYF

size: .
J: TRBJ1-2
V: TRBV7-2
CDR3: CASSFRGDYGYTF

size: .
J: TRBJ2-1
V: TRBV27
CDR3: CASSLSSPSSYNEQFF

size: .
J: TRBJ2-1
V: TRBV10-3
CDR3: CAIRGTSGVFDEQFF

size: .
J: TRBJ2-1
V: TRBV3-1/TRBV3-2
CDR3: CASSPGSGFEQFF

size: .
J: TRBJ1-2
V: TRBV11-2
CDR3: CASSLDRGSGYTF

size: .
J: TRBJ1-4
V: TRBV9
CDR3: CASSVDRASEKLFF

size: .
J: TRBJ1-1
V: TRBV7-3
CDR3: CASSSGRNTEAFF

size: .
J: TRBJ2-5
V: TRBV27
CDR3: CASSFQGRRGETQYF

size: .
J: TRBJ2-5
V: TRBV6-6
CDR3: CASSAGTGRGETQYF

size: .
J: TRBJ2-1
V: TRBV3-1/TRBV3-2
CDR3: CASSQRYQVNEQFF

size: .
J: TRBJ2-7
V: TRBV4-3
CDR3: CASSPRLPAGLGGYEQYF

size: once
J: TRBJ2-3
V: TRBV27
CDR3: CASGTSPGYSTDTQYF

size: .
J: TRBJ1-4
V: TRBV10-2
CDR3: CASSESSGGSEKLFF

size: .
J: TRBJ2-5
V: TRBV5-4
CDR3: CASSLRTAQETQYF

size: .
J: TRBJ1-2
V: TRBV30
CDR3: CAWSVRGGGGYTF

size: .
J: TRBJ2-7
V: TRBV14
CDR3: CASSQDRSRAAQYF

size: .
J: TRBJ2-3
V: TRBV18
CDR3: CASSLNPIAGAVTDTQYF

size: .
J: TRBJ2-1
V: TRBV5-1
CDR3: CASSPDRGWLLFF

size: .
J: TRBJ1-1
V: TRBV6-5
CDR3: CASRDNSVMNTEAFF

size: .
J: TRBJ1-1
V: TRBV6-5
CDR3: CASRLRGDTEAFF

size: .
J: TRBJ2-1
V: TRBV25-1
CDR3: CASSGVAGVYNEQFF

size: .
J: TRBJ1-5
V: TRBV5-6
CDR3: CASSFFSGSLQPQHF

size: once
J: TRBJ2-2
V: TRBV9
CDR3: CASSVRSSGDLTGELFF

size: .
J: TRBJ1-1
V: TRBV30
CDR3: CAWSRGRQGPTRNTEAFF

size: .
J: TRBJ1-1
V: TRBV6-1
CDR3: CASSELVVGGTEAFF

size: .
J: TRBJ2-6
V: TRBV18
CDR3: CASSLAGVNSGANVLTF

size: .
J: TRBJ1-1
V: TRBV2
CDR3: CASSEWDPDGTEAFF

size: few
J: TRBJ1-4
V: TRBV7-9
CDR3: CASSLRTATNEKLFF